These 29 T cell receptor beta chains came from one sample sequenced in a study of technical replicates of blood from a few donors. Clones were read by immunoSEQ multiplex PCR, and TCRdb kept only the in-frame ones, dropping some. The data contain over 50,000 clones, 86% of them singletons. The sample was PBMCs. The receptors were gathered from a human donor in good health. Some clones in this sample may be carry-over from other donors' samples.

The rearrangement uses TRBV7-6 and TRBJ2-1; 7 positions match TRBD2. The V gene end was trimmed by 2 bases and the J gene end by 3 bases; junction bases not matched to a gene: 7. CDR3 length equals 16 residues. Germline V gives CDR1 SGHVS, CDR2 FNYEAQ. The CDR3 loop is CASSLKWLADYNEQFF. The DNA for the CDR3 is TGTGCCAGCAGCTTAAAGTGGCTAGCGGACTACAATGAGCAGTTCTTC.

This clone was seen a handful of times. Written as DNA, the CDR3 is TGTGCCAGCAGCCCACAACCCAATAATTCACCCCTCCACTTT. Translation: CASSPQPNNSPLHF. The chain has TRBV9 and TRBJ1-6; D gene unclear. The CDR3 sequence is 14 residues long. CDR1 is SGDLS, CDR2 YYNGEE, per germline. Trimming took off 4 bases at V and 5 bases at J, with 10 bases between the two ends.

This clone was recorded only once. The chain links TRBV6-4 to TRBJ2-7, with 11 bases that match TRBD2. From germline, CDR1 is MRHNA and CDR2 SNTAGT. The CDR3 covers 19 residues. J lost 0 bases, V lost 3 bases, and 13 bases had no gene match. The CDR3 DNA follows: TGTGCCAGCAGTGAGGGGAGGGGTAGCGGGGGGGCCCTCTCCTACGAGCAGTACTTC. Translation gives CASSEGRGSGGALSYEQYF.

The chain combines TRBV5-5 with TRBJ1-4, with a possible D match to TRBD1 (6 bases). This CDR3 contains 15 residues. Trimming cost V 3 bases and J 6 bases, with 15 bases left between them. The germline CDR1 and CDR2 sequences are SGHKS and YYEKEE (reference sequence). CDR3 in DNA: TGTGCCAGCAGCTCCGACCCAGGGGTGGATGAAAAACTGTTTTTT. Protein sequence: CASSSDPGVDEKLFF.

J is TRBJ2-3 and V is TRBV19, with D perhaps TRBD2 (6 bases). V shed 8 bases and J shed 0 bases, with 12 bases lying between them. Germline V gene lookup returns CDR1 LNHDA and CDR2 SQIVND (reference sequence). The CDR3 covers 14 residues. The CDR3 region is CASGRRTSTDTQYF. CDR3 DNA sequence: TGTGCCAGTGGGAGGAGGACTAGCACAGATACGCAGTATTTT.

This rearrangement joins TRBV4-2 to TRBJ1-3; tentatively, D is TRBD1 (5 bases). The germline V gene has CDR1 LGHNA and CDR2 YNFKEQ. CDR3 length: 15 amino acids. V lost 7 bases to trimming and J lost 2 bases, with 15 bases between them. The chain's CDR3 is CASKSDSVAGNTIYF. DNA of the CDR3: TGTGCCAGCAAAAGCGACAGTGTAGCTGGAAACACCATATATTTT.

The gene calls are TRBV5-3 and TRBJ1-6; 9 bases are a match to TRBD1. TRBV5-3 is an ORF, and what it does is uncertain. CDR3 length: 15 amino acids. The junction had 2 bases not matched to a gene; V was cut back by 3 bases and J by 4 bases. CDR3 nucleotide sequence: TGTGCCAGAAGCTCGGGACAGGGTTATAATTCACCCCTCCACTTT. Residues: CARSSGQGYNSPLHF.

This chain joins TRBV9 and TRBJ1-3; no clear D. Between the trimmed V and J ends, which lost 0 bases and 2 bases, there was a span of 6 bases. The CDR3 sequence is 14 residues long. Germline CDR1 is SGDLS and CDR2 is YYNGEE. The chain's CDR3 is CASSVGGTGNTIYF. The CDR3 DNA reads as TGTGCCAGCAGCGTAGGCGGGACTGGAAACACCATATATTTT.

The rearrangement links TRBV23-1 to TRBJ2-1; 7 bases line up with TRBD1. TRBV23-1 is classed as an ORF, of uncertain function. With V trimmed by 0 bases and J by 14 bases, 4 bases remained unmatched. This CDR3 has 12 amino acids. As DNA, the CDR3 is TGCGCCAGCAGTCAATCCGGGACAGCGGAGTTCTTC. The encoded protein is CASSQSGTAEFF.

The rearrangement uses TRBV9 and TRBJ2-5; TRBD1 is a possible D gene (5 bases). Trimming removed 1 base at V and 1 base at J, with 11 bases between. Germline V gene sequence: CDR1 SGDLS, CDR2 YYNGEE. The CDR3 extends over 15 amino acids. This CDR3 reads CASSVWGSSQETQYF. Written as DNA, the CDR3 is TGTGCCAGCAGCGTATGGGGCTCCAGCCAAGAGACCCAGTACTTC.

This chain uses TRBV11-2 with TRBJ1-1; 10 positions match TRBD1. The V gene's germline CDR1 is SGHAT and CDR2 FQNNGV. The CDR3 loop spans 16 amino acids. Trimming cost V 5 bases and J 1 base; bases outside gene matches: 7. The CDR3 nucleotides read TGTGCCAGCAGCGGAGACAGGGGGCTGAGGAACACTGAAGCTTTCTTT. Its translation: CASSGDRGLRNTEAFF.

The V call is TRBV5-6, the J call TRBJ2-5, with TRBD1 as a possible D gene (6 bases). V lost 4 bases to trimming and J lost 2 bases, with 15 bases between them. This CDR3 region has 15 residues. In germline, CDR1 is SGHDT, CDR2 YYEEEE. In nucleotides, the CDR3 is TGTGCCAGCAGCCGAAGGACAGAGAGACAAGAGACCCAGTACTTC. As protein: CASSRRTERQETQYF.

This clone has a single count. CDR3 sequence (DNA): TGCGCCAGCAGCCAAGGAGGGCGGCTAGCGAGCGATACGCAGTATTTT. As protein: CASSQGGRLASDTQYF. The chain carries TRBV4-1 and TRBJ2-3, with a weak D call TRBD2 (6 bases). Germline lookup yields CDR1 MGHRA and CDR2 YSYEKL. The CDR3 spans 16 residues. The V end was cut by 1 base, the J end by 6 bases, with 17 bases between.

This rearrangement joins TRBV7-6 to TRBJ2-7; TRBD2 might be the D (5 bases). CDR1 is SGHVS and CDR2 is FNYEAQ in the germline V gene. V dropped 5 bases and J dropped 0 bases, with 11 bases sitting between them. The CDR3 is 14 residues long. In nucleotides, the CDR3 is TGTGCCAGCAGCGCGGGCCCTAGCTCCTACGAGCAGTACTTC. Amino acids: CASSAGPSSYEQYF.

The chain recombines TRBV2 with TRBJ2-6; tentatively, D is TRBD2 (7 bases). The V end was cut by 8 bases, the J end by 1 base, with 12 bases between. The CDR3 spans 15 residues. Germline V gives CDR1 SNHLY, CDR2 FYNNEI. The CDR3 sequence is CASGGRGSGANVLTF. CDR3 DNA: TGTGCCAGCGGGGGGCGGGGGTCTGGGGCCAACGTCCTGACTTTC.

The chain has TRBV6-1 and TRBJ1-4, with 7 nucleotides matching TRBD1. The CDR3 has 14 amino acids. Germline V gives CDR1 MNHNS, CDR2 SASEGT. J gave up 8 bases and V 7 bases, and 10 bases lay outside the gene matches. The CDR3 DNA sequence: TGTGCCAGCACTTTCAGGGGGGTTTACGAAAAACTGTTTTTT. Amino acid sequence: CASTFRGVYEKLFF.

The V gene is TRBV7-9, the J gene TRBJ2-7; TRBD1 aligns across 7 bases. Germline V CDR1 and CDR2: SEHNR, FQNEAQ (reference sequence). After removal of 5 bases from V and 6 bases from J, the junction contained 7 bases not matched to a gene. CDR3 length: 13 residues. CDR3 protein: CASSLRQGLEQYF. The CDR3 DNA follows: TGTGCCAGCAGCCTACGACAGGGCCTCGAGCAGTACTTC.

The V and J genes are TRBV9 and TRBJ1-2; the D gene is possibly TRBD1 (5 bases). Germline V lookup: CDR1 SGDLS, CDR2 YYNGEE. This CDR3 spans 15 amino acids. Trimming stripped 1 base from V and 2 bases from J, with 12 bases between. CDR3 sequence reads: CASSVFSTVNYGYTF. CDR3 sequence (DNA): TGTGCCAGCAGCGTATTTTCGACAGTCAACTATGGCTACACCTTC.

The chain links TRBV2 to TRBJ1-5, with D uncertain. The germline V and J ends were trimmed by 4 bases and 4 bases, with 14 bases remaining between them. The CDR3 runs 15 residues. The germline V gene has CDR1 SNHLY and CDR2 FYNNEI. CDR3 sequence (DNA): TGTGCCAGCAGTGTGGCGGGGATGGGGAATCAGCCCCAGCATTTT. Protein product: CASSVAGMGNQPQHF.

J is TRBJ1-1 and V is TRBV10-3; D is undetermined. The CDR3 is made up of 15 amino acids. Trimming cost V 6 bases and J 5 bases, with 19 bases left between them. Germline V gene lookup returns CDR1 ENHRY and CDR2 SYGVKD. The CDR3 is CAIRDATGSATEAFF. Here the CDR3 DNA reads TGTGCCATCAGAGACGCGACGGGGAGTGCAACTGAAGCTTTCTTT.

The V call is TRBV27, the J call TRBJ2-1; D remains ambiguous. The V and J ends lost 7 bases and 3 bases respectively, with 13 bases between them. Germline V CDR1 and CDR2: MNHEY, SMNVEV (reference sequence). CDR3 size: 14 residues. The CDR3 region is CASKSVSRYNEQFF. In nucleotides, the CDR3 is TGTGCCAGCAAAAGCGTCTCGCGCTACAATGAGCAGTTCTTC.

The CDR3 DNA is TGCAGCGAACTAGCGAACACAGATACGCAGTATTTT. Its protein product is CSELANTDTQYF. This chain connects TRBV29-1 to TRBJ2-3; TRBD2 matches at 7 bases. Germline CDR1 SQVTM, CDR2 ANQGSEA. The ends lost 7 bases at V and 2 bases at J; junction bases unmatched: 3. The CDR3 consists of 12 residues.

This chain joins TRBV19 and TRBJ2-3, with TRBD2 as a possible D gene (6 bases). Deletions cut 8 bases from V and 6 bases from J, with 21 bases between. The CDR3 has 15 amino acids. Per germline, CDR1 LNHDA and CDR2 SQIVND (reference sequence). Here the CDR3 reads CASFRRLGVNDTQYF. The CDR3 nucleotides read TGTGCCAGTTTTAGGAGACTAGGGGTGAATGATACGCAGTATTTT.

This chain connects TRBV18 to TRBJ2-5, with TRBD2 identical over 12 bases. The CDR3 is 16 amino acids. The junction had 6 bases not matched to a gene; V was cut back by 3 bases and J by 4 bases. The V gene's germline CDR1 is KGHSH and CDR2 LQKENI. The CDR3 spells CASSPQTSGSGETQYF. The DNA of the CDR3 is TGTGCCAGCTCACCCCAGACTAGCGGGAGTGGAGAGACCCAGTACTTC.

This sequence joins TRBV2 and TRBJ1-5, with TRBD1 matching 9 bases. V dropped 6 bases and J dropped 4; count of bases not matched to a gene: 4. The CDR3 contains 14 residues. Per germline, CDR1 SNHLY and CDR2 FYNNEI. This CDR3 reads CASREGTGNQPQHF. CDR3 coding DNA: TGTGCCAGCAGGGAGGGGACAGGGAATCAGCCCCAGCATTTT.

The chain is built from TRBV7-6 and TRBJ2-1, with 8 nucleotides matching TRBD2. There are 16 residues in the CDR3. The V segment lost 3 bases and the J segment 3 bases; nucleotides outside the gene matches: 7. From germline, CDR1 is SGHVS and CDR2 FNYEAQ. CDR3 sequence (DNA): TGTGCCAGCAGCTTGCCAGTAGGGACTAGCTACAATGAGCAGTTCTTC. Protein product: CASSLPVGTSYNEQFF.

This chain links TRBV5-1 with TRBJ1-1, with a weak D call TRBD1 (6 bases). The V gene's germline CDR1 is SGHRS and CDR2 YFSETQ. Trimming pared 4 bases from V and 0 bases from J, leaving 16 bases between. There are 16 residues in the CDR3. CDR3 DNA: TGCGCCAGCAGCGCTCTGCCCGACAGGCTGAACACTGAAGCTTTCTTT. This codes for CASSALPDRLNTEAFF. The variable domain in full, completed from reference TRBV5-1 and TRBJ1-1, reads KAGVTQTPRYLIKTRGQQVTLSCSPISGHRSVSWYQQTPGQGLQFLFEYFSETQRNKGNFPGRFSGRQFSNSRSEMNVSTLELGDSALYLCASSALPDRLNTEAFFGQGTRLTVV.

The rearrangement links TRBV19 to TRBJ1-1, with D unresolved. V was pared by 8 bases and J by 1 base, with 8 bases between. The CDR3 is 12 residues long. Germline CDR1 is LNHDA and CDR2 is SQIVND (reference sequence). The CDR3 sequence is CASRTANTEAFF. The CDR3 bases are TGTGCCAGTCGAACAGCGAACACTGAAGCTTTCTTT. Full variable domain (rest looked up from reference TRBV19 and TRBJ1-1): DGGITQSPKYLFRKEGQNVTLSCEQNLNHDAMYWYRQDPGQGLRLIYYSQIVNDFQKGDIAEGYSVSREKKESFPLTVTSAQKNPTAFYLCASRTANTEAFFGQGTRLTVV.

The gene calls are TRBV5-4 and TRBJ1-2; 7 bases map to TRBD1. V shed 4 bases and J 8 bases; nucleotides not matched to a gene: 5. Per germline, CDR1 SGHNT and CDR2 YYREEE (reference sequence). The CDR3 is 12 amino acids. The CDR3 DNA reads TGTGCCAGCAGCCCGGGACAGCGAGGCTACACCTTC. Its protein product is CASSPGQRGYTF.